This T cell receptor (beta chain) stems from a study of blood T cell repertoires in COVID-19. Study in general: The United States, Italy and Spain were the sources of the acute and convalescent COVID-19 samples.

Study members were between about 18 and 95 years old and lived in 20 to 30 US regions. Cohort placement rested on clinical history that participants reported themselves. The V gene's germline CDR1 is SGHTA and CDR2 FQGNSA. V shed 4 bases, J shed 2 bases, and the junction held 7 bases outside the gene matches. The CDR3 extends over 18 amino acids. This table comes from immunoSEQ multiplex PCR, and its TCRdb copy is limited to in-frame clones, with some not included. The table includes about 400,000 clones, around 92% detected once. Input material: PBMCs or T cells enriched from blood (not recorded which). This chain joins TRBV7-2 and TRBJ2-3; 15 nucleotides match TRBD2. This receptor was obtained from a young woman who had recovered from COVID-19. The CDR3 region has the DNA TGTGCCAGCAGCTGGAAAGGGACTAGCGGGGGGCTCACAGATACGCAGTATTTT. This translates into CASSWKGTSGGLTDTQYF.